Below, 20 T cell receptor beta chains from the same sample are listed, as sequenced in a study of T-cell reconstitution after alpha-beta-depleted transplantation in children. Unique molecular identifiers were incorporated into the prepared TCRbeta library. In TCRdb, the PCR reads were re-called with MiXCR into one record per CDR3 protein. The sample records under 400,000 distinct CDR3 sequences, around 25% being singletons. The sequencing used PBMCs, mostly from graft donor cells, collected 180 days after TCRalphabeta/CD19-depleted stem cell transplant. Source of these receptors: a male patient between 10 and 17 years old who had a stem cell transplant for acute lymphoblastic leukemia, so the T cells may come from the graft donor.

The gene calls are TRBV20-1 and TRBJ2-3; D not certain. The V and J ends lost 6 bases and 9 bases respectively, with 22 bases between them. The CDR3 contains 14 residues. Germline CDR1 DFQATT, CDR2 SNEGSKA (reference sequence). CDR3 residues: CSAHSTATRKTQYF. CDR3 sequence (DNA): TGCAGTGCCCACTCCACGGCCACCCGAAAAACGCAGTATTTT.

This chain connects TRBV10-3 to TRBJ1-4; weak D call: TRBD1 (5 bases). From germline, CDR1 is ENHRY and CDR2 SYGVKD. The CDR3 contains 15 residues. V lost 3 bases and J lost 7, with 15 bases in between. This CDR3 is CAISDYGGKGEKLFF. CDR3 coding DNA: TGTGCCATCAGTGACTACGGGGGAAAAGGTGAAAAACTGTTTTTT.

This sequence joins TRBV7-9 and TRBJ2-1; TRBD2 agrees at 12 bases. The germline gives CDR1 SEHNR, CDR2 FQNEAQ (reference sequence). V shed 5 bases and J 4 bases; nucleotides not matched to a gene: 6. CDR3 size: 16 residues. The CDR3 reads CASSPPTSGSYNEQFF. The CDR3 DNA is TGTGCCAGCAGCCCCCCGACTAGCGGGAGTTACAATGAGCAGTTCTTC.

The genes are TRBV13 and TRBJ1-2, with D maybe TRBD1 (5 bases). The CDR3 loop spans 20 amino acids. V lost 0 bases and J lost 2, with 25 bases in between. Germline V gives CDR1 PRHDT, CDR2 FYEKMQ (reference sequence). As DNA, the CDR3 is TGTGCCAGCAGCTTAGGCCTGTTAATGTCTTTCGGGGACTGGAACTATGGCTACACCTTC. Translated: CASSLGLLMSFGDWNYGYTF.

The chain combines TRBV9 with TRBJ2-3; 12 positions match TRBD2. Trimming removed 0 bases from V and 6 bases from J; junction bases left unmatched: 5. This CDR3 has 16 amino acids. Germline V gives CDR1 SGDLS, CDR2 YYNGEE. CDR3 DNA: TGTGCCAGCAGCGTAGAGGCTAGCGGGGGGGCGGATACGCAGTATTTT. It yields the protein CASSVEASGGADTQYF. The full variable domain, in which reference TRBV9 and TRBJ2-3 provide the parts outside the CDR3, is DSGVTQTPKHLITATGQRVTLRCSPRSGDLSVYWYQQSLDQGLQFLIQYYNGEERAKGNILERFSAQQFPDLHSELNLSSLELGDSALYFCASSVEASGGADTQYFGPGTRLTVL.

This clonotype occurred a few times. This sequence joins TRBV4-1 and TRBJ2-2, with D perhaps matching TRBD2 (6 bases). Trimming took 3 bases from V and 7 from J, leaving 12 bases between them. Germline V gene sequence: CDR1 MGHRA, CDR2 YSYEKL. The CDR3 is made up of 14 amino acids. The CDR3 DNA follows: TGCGCCAGCAGCCAGGTGATTAGCGGCGGGGAGCTGTTTTTT. Its protein product is CASSQVISGGELFF.

This clonotype was found a few times. This chain connects TRBV5-1 to TRBJ1-2, with TRBD1 identical over 9 bases. The CDR3 extends over 15 amino acids. CDR1 is SGHRS, CDR2 YFSETQ, per germline. V lost 2 bases, J lost 4 bases, and 6 bases stayed unmatched. CDR3 in DNA: TGCGCCAGCAGCTTCGGGACAGGGTTCTCCTATGGCTACACCTTC. It is translated as CASSFGTGFSYGYTF. Using reference TRBV5-1 and TRBJ1-2 for the parts outside the CDR3, the full variable domain is KAGVTQTPRYLIKTRGQQVTLSCSPISGHRSVSWYQQTPGQGLQFLFEYFSETQRNKGNFPGRFSGRQFSNSRSEMNVSTLELGDSALYLCASSFGTGFSYGYTFGSGTRLTVV.

This clonotype showed up many times. This rearrangement joins TRBV20-1 to TRBJ2-1; D could derive from TRBD1 or TRBD2 (5 bases each). Trimming cost V 0 bases and J 9 bases, with 27 bases left between them. Germline CDR1 DFQATT, CDR2 SNEGSKA (reference sequence). The CDR3 consists of 18 residues. CDR3 sequence: CSAREAPLLVLGLGEQFF. CDR3 bases: TGCAGTGCTAGAGAAGCCCCACTACTAGTGCTGGGGCTGGGTGAGCAGTTCTTC.

This clonotype was counted at least ten times. The rearrangement links TRBV5-5 to TRBJ2-4, with 11 bases that match TRBD1. The CDR3 is 14 residues long. V dropped 4 bases and J dropped 7; count of bases not matched to a gene: 4. CDR1 is SGHKS, CDR2 YYEKEE, per germline (reference sequence). The CDR3 DNA is TGTGCCAGCAGCCTAGGACAGGGGGCGAACATTCAGTACTTC. It codes for CASSLGQGANIQYF.

The V and J genes are TRBV4-2 and TRBJ2-1; TRBD2 matches 7 bases. The CDR3 loop spans 17 amino acids. In germline, CDR1 is LGHNA, CDR2 YNFKEQ. Germline trimming cut 6 bases from V and 4 bases from J; bases unmatched to any gene: 15. The chain's CDR3 is CASSLVSTSRTYNEQFF. The CDR3 coding sequence is TGTGCCAGCAGTCTAGTCTCGACTAGCCGGACGTACAATGAGCAGTTCTTC.

The J gene is TRBJ2-7, the V gene TRBV20-1; 10 nucleotides line up with TRBD2. Per germline, CDR1 DFQATT and CDR2 SNEGSKA (reference sequence). There are 14 residues in the CDR3. V shed 5 bases and J 2 bases; nucleotides not matched to a gene: 6. The CDR3 DNA follows: TGCAGTGCTCCAACTAGCGGGATCGCCTACGAGCAGTACTTC. Amino acids: CSAPTSGIAYEQYF.

V and J are TRBV30 and TRBJ2-1; no definite D call. Per germline, CDR1 GTSNPN and CDR2 SVGIG (reference sequence). The CDR3 sequence is 13 residues long. V lost 0 bases, J lost 5 bases, and 8 bases lay in between. CDR3 nucleotides: TGTGCCTGGAGTGTAGGAGCGAACAATGAGCAGTTCTTC. This translates into CAWSVGANNEQFF.

In this sample, this clonotype turned up a few times. CDR3 sequence (DNA): TGTGCCAGCAGCTCAGGAGCGGGAGAGAGAAGGGAGCAGTTCTTC. Translating it yields CASSSGAGERREQFF. This chain joins TRBV11-3 and TRBJ2-1, with 8 bases identical to TRBD2. This CDR3 spans 15 amino acids. V shed 4 bases and J 10 bases; nucleotides not matched to a gene: 12. Germline V gene sequence: CDR1 SGHNT, CDR2 YENEEA.

This clonotype was found a few times. The V call is TRBV4-1, the J call TRBJ2-7; the D is unclear. CDR1 and CDR2 from the germline V gene are MGHRA and YSYEKL. CDR3 length equals 13 residues. The V gene lost 3 bases and the J gene lost 6 bases, with 12 bases spanning the gap. Here the CDR3 reads CASSQRSTGEQYF. As DNA, the CDR3 is TGCGCCAGCAGCCAGCGCTCCACGGGCGAGCAGTACTTC.

The chain links TRBV20-1 to TRBJ1-4; D perhaps matches TRBD1 (6 bases). The ends were cut back, 3 bases at V and 5 bases at J, with 10 bases in the middle. The germline gives CDR1 DFQATT, CDR2 SNEGSKA (reference sequence). The CDR3 is 13 amino acids. Here the CDR3 reads CSARDGGNEKLFF. In DNA form, the CDR3 reads TGCAGTGCTAGGGACGGGGGCAATGAAAAACTGTTTTTT.

This clonotype was observed a few times. This chain uses TRBV5-6 with TRBJ2-3; D gene uncertain. V gave up 3 bases and J gave up 5 bases, with 10 bases separating them. The CDR3 has 13 residues. Germline V gene sequence: CDR1 SGHDT, CDR2 YYEEEE. For the CDR3, the DNA is TGTGCCAGCAGCTCTCTGGAGCTAGATACGCAGTATTTT. Its translation: CASSSLELDTQYF.

This clonotype was seen only a few times. The chain couples TRBV4-2 to TRBJ2-1; D tentatively reads TRBD1 or TRBD2 (6 bases each). Trimming removed 2 bases at V and 4 bases at J, with 9 bases between. Germline V lookup: CDR1 LGHNA, CDR2 YNFKEQ. The CDR3 consists of 14 residues. This CDR3 reads CASSQWRGYNEQFF. The CDR3 DNA reads as TGTGCCAGCAGCCAATGGAGGGGGTACAATGAGCAGTTCTTC.

This clonotype was found a few times. V gene TRBV7-6 combines with J gene TRBJ2-2, with 8 bases fitting TRBD2. J lost 5 bases, V lost 5 bases, and 13 bases had no gene match. The germline V gene has CDR1 SGHVS and CDR2 FNYEAQ. CDR3 length equals 17 residues. In DNA, the CDR3 is TGTGCCAGCAGCGTTCCAGCGGGAGTACCGTGGACCGGGGAGCTGTTTTTT. Its protein product is CASSVPAGVPWTGELFF.

In its sample, this clonotype was seen a few times. V gene TRBV29-1 combines with J gene TRBJ1-2; 8 nucleotides align to TRBD1. The J segment lost 7 bases and the V segment lost 1 base, leaving 11 bases of the junction unmatched. This CDR3 is 15 amino acids long. Germline V CDR1 and CDR2: SQVTM, ANQGSEA. The CDR3 is CSVEGSQGARGGYTF. The CDR3 bases are TGCAGCGTTGAAGGCTCCCAGGGGGCGCGGGGTGGCTACACCTTC.

The chain carries TRBV4-3 and TRBJ2-3, with a weak D call TRBD2 (6 bases). Germline CDR1 is LGHNA and CDR2 is YSLEER. With 4 bases removed from V and 1 base from J, the gap between germline ends came to 9 bases. The CDR3 has 14 amino acids. The CDR3 sequence: CASSRGLRTDTQYF. In nucleotides, the CDR3 is TGCGCCAGCAGCCGGGGACTTCGCACAGATACGCAGTATTTT.